The sequence of this TCR beta chain was determined in a study of blood T cell repertoires in COVID-19. This study enrolled people aged 18 to 89 from about two dozen US geographic areas. Clinical history reported by participants formed the basis on which cohorts were assigned. Recovered status applied to Cohort 3 donors who had two consecutive negative PCRs. It also applied to those with clearance or with symptom resolution. Per the study methods: Estimates of nucleated cell counts were drawn from the amplification of reference gene primers. TCRdb's table, derived via immunoSEQ multiplex PCR, lists solely in-frame clones and lacks some. For V, J and clone size, that table is used; D and trimming come from the DNA. The data show 300,000 to 400,000 clones, 75% to 90% seen once. The CDR3 is 14 residues long. CDR1 LNHDA and CDR2 SQIVND come from the germline V gene (reference sequence). Trimming removed 3 bases at V and 8 bases at J, with 11 bases between.

This receptor was identified in a man aged 30 to 45 who had recovered from COVID-19. The sample consisted of PBMCs or T cells enriched from blood (not recorded which). The J gene is TRBJ1-6, the V gene TRBV19; maybe TRBD1 (5 bases). The CDR3: CASSIKGYDSPLHF. As DNA, the CDR3 is TGTGCCAGTAGTATTAAGGGGTATGATTCACCCCTCCACTTT.